Shown below are 10 T cell receptor beta chains from a single sample sequenced in a study of T cell repertoires in cytomegalovirus infection (dated by TCRdb to about 2019). No antigen has been assigned to these receptors. The treatment or condition label, read with the paper, signifies: in vitro stimulation with specific CMV peptide epitopes to enrich CMV-specific T cells. The sample was run on an Illumina HiSeq 1500. TCRdb handled the public reads itself, with Q25 trimming in fastp and clone calling in MiXCR, and kept productive beta chains. Rows are combined by CDR3 protein, so each entry shows the most common genes and DNA. This sample gives around 85,000 distinct CDR3 sequences in total; more than 40% of them show up just once. Jointly, the top ten make up just over 90% of the sample. Source: CD8+ T cells from cultured PBMCs, taken from culture after CMV antigen stimulation. The receptors here all came from a human donor in good health (CMV status not recorded). Some clones in this sample may be carry-over from other donors' samples.

This clonotype was seen ten or more times. The rearrangement uses TRBV7-8 and TRBJ1-4, with 8 bases identical to TRBD1. CDR3 length: 15 residues. Per germline, CDR1 SGHVS and CDR2 FQNEAQ. V was clipped by 4 bases and J by 10 bases; unmatched bases: 11. CDR3 amino acids: CASSSRTGSVGKLFF. DNA of the CDR3: TGTGCCAGCAGCTCACGGACAGGGTCGGTTGGAAAACTGTTTTTT.

The chain carries TRBV9 and TRBJ2-6; D not certain. From germline, CDR1 is SGDLS and CDR2 YYNGEE. V was clipped by 4 bases and J by 1 base, with 6 bases between them. CDR3 length equals 14 residues. The CDR3 DNA reads as TGTGCCAGCAGCCCACGATCTGGGGCCAACGTCCTGACTTTC. Translated, it gives CASSPRSGANVLTF.

This clonotype is a singleton in its sample. The rearrangement joins TRBV27 to TRBJ2-7; no clear D gene. This CDR3 has 15 residues. Between the trimmed V and J ends, which lost 0 bases and 3 bases, there was a span of 12 bases. CDR1 is MNHEY and CDR2 is SMNVEV in the germline V gene (reference sequence). The CDR3 region has the DNA TGTGCCAGCAGTTTATCGGGTGGGCTCCTCTACGAGCAGTACTTC. Translating it yields CASSLSGGLLYEQYF.

The chain carries TRBV7-6 and TRBJ1-3; 10 bases fit TRBD1. The CDR3 has 16 residues. The ends lost 5 bases at V and 1 base at J; junction bases unmatched: 5. Germline V lookup: CDR1 SGHVS, CDR2 FNYEAQ. The CDR3 nucleotides are TGTGCCAGCAGCCCGCGACAGGGGGCTTCTGGAAACACCATATATTTT. Its protein product is CASSPRQGASGNTIYF.

The V call is TRBV5-1, the J call TRBJ2-1; D unresolved. The CDR3 has 15 residues. Trimming stripped 4 bases from V and 8 bases from J, with 19 bases between. Germline CDR1 and CDR2: SGHRS and YFSETQ. The CDR3 loop is CASSMDRAARDEQFF. CDR3 DNA sequence: TGCGCCAGCAGCATGGACCGGGCCGCTAGGGATGAGCAGTTCTTC. The variable domain in full, with the rest retrieved from reference TRBV5-1 and TRBJ2-1, is KAGVTQTPRYLIKTRGQQVTLSCSPISGHRSVSWYQQTPGQGLQFLFEYFSETQRNKGNFPGRFSGRQFSNSRSEMNVSTLELGDSALYLCASSMDRAARDEQFFGPGTRLTVL.

This clonotype has just one count. This rearrangement joins TRBV7-9 to TRBJ2-5, with D maybe TRBD2 (5 bases). Germline values: CDR1 SEHNR, CDR2 FQNEAQ (reference sequence). The CDR3 consists of 15 residues. V shed 5 bases and J shed 5 bases, with 18 bases lying between them. The CDR3 sequence is CASSLYSNSAETQYF. Written as DNA, the CDR3 is TGTGCCAGCAGCCTCTATTCGAATAGCGCGGAGACCCAGTACTTC.

This chain uses TRBV11-2 with TRBJ2-2; D gene unclear. This CDR3 has 16 residues. V was cut by 1 base and J by 0 bases, with 9 bases left in between. Germline V CDR1 and CDR2: SGHAT, FQNNGV. CDR3: CASSLVTVTNTGELFF. CDR3 nucleotides: TGTGCCAGCAGCTTAGTAACAGTTACGAACACCGGGGAGCTGTTTTTT.

Only a few counts were recorded for this clonotype. J is TRBJ1-1 and V is TRBV7-8, with D possibly matching TRBD1 (6 bases). This CDR3 region has 16 residues. CDR1 and CDR2 (germline): SGHVS, FQNEAQ. V lost 1 base, J lost 0 bases, and 12 bases lay in between. The CDR3 DNA is TGTGCCAGCAGCTTAGAGACAGAGGGGGTGAACACTGAAGCTTTCTTT. Its protein product is CASSLETEGVNTEAFF.

The rearrangement uses TRBV5-8 and TRBJ2-3; D tentatively reads TRBD1 or TRBD2 (5 bases each). This CDR3 is 17 amino acids long. The V end lost 4 bases, the J end lost 6 bases, and 24 bases lay between the germline ends. The germline gives CDR1 SGHTS, CDR2 YDEGEE. CDR3 nucleotides: TGTGCCAGCAGCCTTTGGGGGACCATCGAGGCCTCCGATACGCAGTATTTT. This sequence encodes CASSLWGTIEASDTQYF.

This clonotype was recorded a few times. The chain links TRBV3-1 to TRBJ1-3, with unresolved D. The CDR3 loop spans 16 amino acids. The V gene lost 0 bases and the J gene lost 2 bases, with 11 bases spanning the gap. Germline V gene sequence: CDR1 LGHDT, CDR2 YNNKEL (reference sequence). This CDR3 reads CASSQDGESTGNTIYF. The DNA for the CDR3 is TGTGCCAGCAGCCAAGATGGGGAATCGACTGGAAACACCATATATTTT.